These T cell receptor beta chains were read from a single sample in a study of blood T cell repertoires in COVID-19. Clones were sequenced by immunoSEQ multiplex PCR, and TCRdb holds only the in-frame ones, with some missing. The sample has approximately 230,000 clones, almost 90% seen once. Sequencing used PBMCs or T cells enriched from blood (not recorded which). Receptors originate from a woman aged 45-60 years with acute COVID-19. Each CDR3 is given with its conserved first and last residue. Each record gives: D gene, clone size, V gene, J gene, CDR3 DNA, CDR3 protein. D genes are given only for firm matches. Some rows mark clone size as missing; the rest say once, few, many or name a class of expanded clone.

d_call: .
clone_size: .
v_call: TRBV28
j_call: TRBJ1-5
cdr3_nt: TGTGCCAGCAGTCCCCCCAGGGGTAGCAATCAGCCCCAGCATTTT
cdr3_aa: CASSPPRGSNQPQHF

d_call: .
clone_size: .
v_call: TRBV5-1
j_call: TRBJ1-2
cdr3_nt: TGCGCCAGCAGCTTAAACATCAACTATGGCTACACCTTC
cdr3_aa: CASSLNINYGYTF

d_call: .
clone_size: .
v_call: TRBV25-1
j_call: TRBJ2-2
cdr3_nt: TGTGCCAGCAGTCCAACCCGGGGACATAACACCGGGGAGCTGTTTTTT
cdr3_aa: CASSPTRGHNTGELFF

d_call: .
clone_size: .
v_call: TRBV5-1
j_call: TRBJ2-1
cdr3_nt: TGCGCCAGCAGCTTGGTGGCTAGCGCTTACAATGAGCAGTTCTTC
cdr3_aa: CASSLVASAYNEQFF

d_call: TRBD1
clone_size: few
v_call: TRBV5-8
j_call: TRBJ1-5
cdr3_nt: TGTGCCAGCAGCACTCAGGGACAGGGGGATACTCAGCCCCAGCATTTT
cdr3_aa: CASSTQGQGDTQPQHF

d_call: TRBD2
clone_size: .
v_call: TRBV9
j_call: TRBJ2-3
cdr3_nt: TGTGCCAGCAGGGGGACTAGCGGGCCAGGAGCTAGCACAGATACGCAGTATTTT
cdr3_aa: CASRGTSGPGASTDTQYF

d_call: TRBD2
clone_size: .
v_call: TRBV7-6
j_call: TRBJ2-1
cdr3_nt: TGTGCCAGCAGCCCGGGACTAGCGGGAGAGGGTGAGCAGTTCTTC
cdr3_aa: CASSPGLAGEGEQFF

d_call: .
clone_size: .
v_call: TRBV18
j_call: TRBJ2-3
cdr3_nt: TGTGCCAGCTCACTCGCTTTGGGGGGACGAACAGATACGCAGTATTTT
cdr3_aa: CASSLALGGRTDTQYF

d_call: .
clone_size: once
v_call: TRBV18
j_call: TRBJ2-2
cdr3_nt: TGTGCCAGCTCACCAAGGGTGACAGTGAACACCGGGGAGCTGTTTTTT
cdr3_aa: CASSPRVTVNTGELFF

d_call: TRBD2
clone_size: .
v_call: TRBV12-5
j_call: TRBJ2-3
cdr3_nt: TGTGCTAGTATGTCGGGGGGGACGGGCACGCAGTATTTT
cdr3_aa: CASMSGGTGTQYF

d_call: TRBD2
clone_size: .
v_call: TRBV30
j_call: TRBJ2-7
cdr3_nt: TGTGCCTGGAGTTCCGCTAGCGGGCACTACGAGCAGTACTTC
cdr3_aa: CAWSSASGHYEQYF

d_call: .
clone_size: .
v_call: TRBV18
j_call: TRBJ2-2
cdr3_nt: TGTGCCAGCTCACCACGGGAGGGGGCGAACACCGGGGAGCTGTTTTTT
cdr3_aa: CASSPREGANTGELFF

d_call: .
clone_size: .
v_call: TRBV6-5
j_call: TRBJ1-5
cdr3_nt: TGTGCCAGCAGTTGGACAGAAGATCAGCCCCAGCATTTT
cdr3_aa: CASSWTEDQPQHF